This T cell receptor beta chain was recovered during a study of cytomegalovirus exposure and HLA in healthy donors. This clone was seen only a few times. PCR used 60 Vbeta primers and 13 Jbeta primers. Libraries were prepared by immunoSEQ multiplex PCR; TCRdb keeps only in-frame clonotypes and omits some of them. Of over 150,000 clones in the sample, more than 80% were seen once. Germline CDR1 and CDR2: KGHSH and LQKENI. The CDR3 sequence is 14 residues long. The sequence was obtained from a woman in her twenties or thirties in good health and CMV-seropositive. The chain is built from TRBV18 and TRBJ2-5, with unresolved D. The last part of the DNA fits TRBJ2-7 better; the J call may be wrong. Sequencing was performed on PBMCs. The CDR3 sequence: CASSPLPIPYEQYF. In DNA, the CDR3 is TGTGCCAGCTCACCCTTACCAATCCCCTACGAGCAGTACTTC.